This T cell receptor (beta chain) is from a study of technical replicates of blood from a handful of donors. Measured with immunoSEQ multiplex PCR; TCRdb has only the in-frame clones, and not every one. Of about 68,000 clones listed, 95% to 98% were seen once; the top ten hold about 0.26%. Trimming left V 0 bases short and J 0 bases short, with 12 bases between. Germline lookup yields CDR1 MGHRA and CDR2 YSYEKL. This CDR3 spans 17 amino acids. J is TRBJ1-5 and V is TRBV4-1; D is perhaps TRBD1 (6 bases). Sequenced sample: T cells isolated from PBMCs. This receptor was obtained from a human donor in good health. CDR3 in amino acids: CASSQDPGVYSNQPQHF. In DNA, the CDR3 is TGCGCCAGCAGCCAAGACCCAGGGGTTTATAGCAATCAGCCCCAGCATTTT.